This entry concerns a single TCR beta chain. Its antigen is still unknown. No qualities accompany the bases; no much larger clone lies one base away. Libraries were prepared through the immunoSEQ multiplex PCR assay. TCRdb mirrors the immuneACCESS table, restricted to in-frame sequences. Some clones are absent from its copies; in checked studies, under half trace to an unresolved V gene, and the reason for the others is unknown. The sample data list hundreds of thousands of clones, and just under 95% of these were observed just once. 0.015% to 0.025% of the sample rests with the top ten. This specimen comes from a study of shared T cell receptors in the human thymus (dated by TCRdb to the early 2020s). Turning to the overall study: The study investigated the way shared, self-reactive T-cell receptor alpha chains are produced in the human thymus.

The germline V gene (reference sequence) supplies CDR1 MNHNY and CDR2 SVGAGI. V lost 0 bases and J lost 6 bases; the stretch between them is 9 bases long. The CDR3 sequence holds 13 residues, the cysteine and phenylalanine included. Only the CDR3 DNA is retained, 39 bases long and in frame from the first base. The receptor's source is a human donor. Material: thymocytes. The sequence links TRBV6-6 to TRBJ2-7; no D segment can be confidently identified. The CDR3 sequence is CASSYSGALEQYF. The DNA sequence is as follows: TGTGCCAGCAGTTACTCCGGTGCCCTCGAGCAGTACTTC.